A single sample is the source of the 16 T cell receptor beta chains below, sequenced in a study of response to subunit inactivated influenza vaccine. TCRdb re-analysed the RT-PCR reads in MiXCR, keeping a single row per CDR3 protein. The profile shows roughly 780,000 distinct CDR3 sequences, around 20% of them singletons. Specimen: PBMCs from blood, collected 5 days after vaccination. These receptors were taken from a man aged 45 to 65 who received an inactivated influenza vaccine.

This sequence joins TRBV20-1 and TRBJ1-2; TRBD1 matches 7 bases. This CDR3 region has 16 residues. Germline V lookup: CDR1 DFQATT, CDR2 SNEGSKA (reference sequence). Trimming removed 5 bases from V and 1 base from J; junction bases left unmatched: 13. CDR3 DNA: TGCAGTGCTGAATCCTGGACAGGCGGTCTTAACTATGGCTACACCTTC. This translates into CSAESWTGGLNYGYTF.

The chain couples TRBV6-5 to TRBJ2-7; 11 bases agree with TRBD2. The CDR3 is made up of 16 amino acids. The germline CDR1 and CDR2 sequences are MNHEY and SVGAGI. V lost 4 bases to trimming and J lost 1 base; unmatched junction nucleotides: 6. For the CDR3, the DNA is TGTGCCAGCAGTTTATCGACTAGCGGGGCATCCTACGAGCAGTACTTC. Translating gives CASSLSTSGASYEQYF.

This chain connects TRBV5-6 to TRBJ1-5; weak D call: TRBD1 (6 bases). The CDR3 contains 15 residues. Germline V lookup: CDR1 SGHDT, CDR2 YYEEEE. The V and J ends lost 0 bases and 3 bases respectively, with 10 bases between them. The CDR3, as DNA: TGTGCCAGCAGCTTGGGGGCAGGGGTCAATCAGCCCCAGCATTTT. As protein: CASSLGAGVNQPQHF.

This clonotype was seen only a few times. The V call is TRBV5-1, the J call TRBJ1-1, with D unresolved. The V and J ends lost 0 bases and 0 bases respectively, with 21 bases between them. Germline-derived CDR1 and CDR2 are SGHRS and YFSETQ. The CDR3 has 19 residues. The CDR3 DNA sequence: TGCGCCAGCAGCTTGGCCGGGGTTTGGACCGACCCATTGAACACTGAAGCTTTCTTT. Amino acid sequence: CASSLAGVWTDPLNTEAFF. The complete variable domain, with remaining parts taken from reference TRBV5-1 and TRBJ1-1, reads KAGVTQTPRYLIKTRGQQVTLSCSPISGHRSVSWYQQTPGQGLQFLFEYFSETQRNKGNFPGRFSGRQFSNSRSEMNVSTLELGDSALYLCASSLAGVWTDPLNTEAFFGQGTRLTVV.

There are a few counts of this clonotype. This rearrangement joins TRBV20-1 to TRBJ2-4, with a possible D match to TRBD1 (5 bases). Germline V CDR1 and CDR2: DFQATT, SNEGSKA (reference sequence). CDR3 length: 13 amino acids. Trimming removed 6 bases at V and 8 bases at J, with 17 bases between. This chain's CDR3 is CSAPVAGFDIQYF. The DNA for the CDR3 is TGCAGTGCCCCCGTGGCAGGGTTCGACATTCAGTACTTC.

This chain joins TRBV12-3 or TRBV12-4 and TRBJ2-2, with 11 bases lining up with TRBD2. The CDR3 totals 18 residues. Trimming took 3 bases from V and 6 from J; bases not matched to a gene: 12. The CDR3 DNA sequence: TGTGCCAGCAGTTTTATTGCTAGCGGGGGGTCGGCTGCCGGGGAGCTGTTTTTT. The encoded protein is CASSFIASGGSAAGELFF.

The CDR3 sequence: CSGRLAGVYNEQFF. CDR3 bases: TGCAGCGGAAGACTAGCGGGAGTCTACAATGAGCAGTTCTTC. The chain combines TRBV29-1 with TRBJ2-1, with 12 bases matching TRBD2. V lost 7 bases to trimming and J lost 3 bases; unmatched junction nucleotides: 4. Germline V gene sequence: CDR1 SQVTM, CDR2 ANQGSEA. The CDR3 contains 14 residues.

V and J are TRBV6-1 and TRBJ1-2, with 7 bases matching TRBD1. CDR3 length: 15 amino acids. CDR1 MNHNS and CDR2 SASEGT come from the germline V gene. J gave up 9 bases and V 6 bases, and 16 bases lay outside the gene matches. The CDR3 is CASSDPGQWMGSYTF. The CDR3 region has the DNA TGTGCCAGCAGCGATCCGGGACAGTGGATGGGTAGCTACACCTTC.

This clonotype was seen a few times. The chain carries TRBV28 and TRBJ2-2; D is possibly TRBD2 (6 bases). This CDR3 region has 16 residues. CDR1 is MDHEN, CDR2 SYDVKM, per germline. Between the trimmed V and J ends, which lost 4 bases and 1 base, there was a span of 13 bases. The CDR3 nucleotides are TGTGCCAGCAGTTATCTAGCGATCGGGAACACCGGGGAGCTGTTTTTT. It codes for CASSYLAIGNTGELFF.

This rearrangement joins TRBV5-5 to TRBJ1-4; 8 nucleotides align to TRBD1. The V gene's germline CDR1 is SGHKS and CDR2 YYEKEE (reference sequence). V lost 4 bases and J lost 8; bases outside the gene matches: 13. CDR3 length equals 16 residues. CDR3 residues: CASSAWGTGFVEKLFF. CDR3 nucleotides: TGTGCCAGCAGCGCCTGGGGGACAGGCTTTGTAGAAAAACTGTTTTTT.

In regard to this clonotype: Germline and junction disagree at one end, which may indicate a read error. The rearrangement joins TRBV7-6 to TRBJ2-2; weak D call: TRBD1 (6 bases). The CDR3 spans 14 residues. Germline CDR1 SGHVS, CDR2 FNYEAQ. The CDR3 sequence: CASSQDSYTVELFF. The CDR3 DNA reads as TGTGCCAGCAGCCAGGACAGCTACACCGTGGAGCTGTTTTTT. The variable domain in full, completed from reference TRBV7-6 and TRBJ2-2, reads GAGVSQSPRYKVTKRGQDVALRCDPISGHVSLYWYRQALGQGPEFLTYFNYEAQQDKSGLPNDRFSAERPEGSISTLTIQRTEQRDSAMYRCASSQDSYTVELFFGEGSRLTVL.

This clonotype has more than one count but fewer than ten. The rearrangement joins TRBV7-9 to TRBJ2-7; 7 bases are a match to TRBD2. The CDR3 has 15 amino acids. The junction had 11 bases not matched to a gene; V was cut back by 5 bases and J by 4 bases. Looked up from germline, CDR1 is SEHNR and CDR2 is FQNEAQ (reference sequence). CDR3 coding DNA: TGTGCCAGCAGCCCCTACCCAGCGGGATTTTACGAGCAGTACTTC. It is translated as CASSPYPAGFYEQYF.

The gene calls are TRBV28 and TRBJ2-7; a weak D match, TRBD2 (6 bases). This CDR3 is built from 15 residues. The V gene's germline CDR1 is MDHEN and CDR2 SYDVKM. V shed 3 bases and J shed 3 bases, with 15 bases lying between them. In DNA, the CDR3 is TGTGCCAGCAGTTTGTGGGGTGGGGGGTACTACGAGCAGTACTTC. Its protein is CASSLWGGGYYEQYF.

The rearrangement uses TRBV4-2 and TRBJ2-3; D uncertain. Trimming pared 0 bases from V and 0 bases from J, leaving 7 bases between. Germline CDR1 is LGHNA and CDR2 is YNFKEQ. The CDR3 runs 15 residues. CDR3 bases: TGTGCCAGCAGCCAAGATAGGTCCAGCACAGATACGCAGTATTTT. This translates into CASSQDRSSTDTQYF.

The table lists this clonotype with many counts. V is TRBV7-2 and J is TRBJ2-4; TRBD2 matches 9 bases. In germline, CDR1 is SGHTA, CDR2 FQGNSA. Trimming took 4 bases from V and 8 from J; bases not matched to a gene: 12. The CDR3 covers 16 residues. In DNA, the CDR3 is TGTGCCAGCAGCTACTCTTGGGGCGGGAGGGCCGACATTCAGTACTTC. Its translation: CASSYSWGGRADIQYF. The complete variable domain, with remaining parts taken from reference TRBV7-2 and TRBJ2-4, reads GAGVSQSPSNKVTEKGKDVELRCDPISGHTALYWYRQSLGQGLEFLIYFQGNSAPDKSGLPSDRFSAERTGGSVSTLTIQRTQQEDSAVYLCASSYSWGGRADIQYFGAGTRLSVL.

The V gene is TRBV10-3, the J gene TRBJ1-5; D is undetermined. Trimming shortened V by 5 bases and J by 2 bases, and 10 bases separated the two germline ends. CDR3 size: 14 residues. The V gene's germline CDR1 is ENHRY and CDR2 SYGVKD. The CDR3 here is CAISLGRGNQPQHF. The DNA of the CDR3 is TGTGCCATCAGTTTAGGACGGGGCAATCAGCCCCAGCATTTT.